The clone carrying this TCR beta chain has just a few counts. Recruits, aged roughly 18 to 89 years, lived in 25 or so US areas. How the authors handled the data: Amplification of reference gene primers provided the estimated nucleated cell counts. Method: immunoSEQ multiplex PCR; TCRdb's copy keeps in-frame clones and lacks some. Clone size and the V and J calls come from that table; the DNA yielded D and trimming. The data hold 150,000 to 200,000 clones, with 80% observed a single time. The data are from a study of blood T cell repertoires in COVID-19. CDR3 length equals 14 residues. V shed 4 bases and J 6 bases; nucleotides not matched to a gene: 1. CDR1 and CDR2 from the germline V gene are SNHLY and FYNNEI.

The sequenced sample consisted of PBMCs or T cells enriched from blood (not recorded which). This receptor was identified in a woman aged 55 to 70 who had recovered from COVID-19. The chain links TRBV2 to TRBJ1-4; 11 positions match TRBD1. CDR3 sequence (DNA): TGTGCCAGCAGTGTGGGACAGGGGGATGAAAAACTGTTTTTT. Translating gives CASSVGQGDEKLFF.